What follows is one T cell receptor beta chain and its context. Its antigen is as yet unknown. This record comes from a study of cytomegalovirus exposure and HLA in healthy donors. Study overall: Unique TCRs numbering some 93 million, obtained from HLA-typed donors, made up an early data release. General observations from the study: With further analysis later on, most CMV-associated TCR beta chains appeared HLA-restricted.

PCR used 60 Vbeta primers and 13 Jbeta primers. Only in-frame clones appear in the TCRdb table, and some are missing; sequencing was by immunoSEQ multiplex PCR. The profile shows 50,000 or so clones, around 85% of them singletons. This CDR3 spans 16 amino acids. CDR1 is SGHRS, CDR2 YFSETQ, per germline. V was clipped by 5 bases and J by 5 bases; unmatched bases: 12. This chain connects TRBV5-1 to TRBJ1-1, with 10 bases identical to TRBD1. This clonotype originated in a boy younger than 18 in good health and CMV-seropositive. The sample taken for sequencing was PBMCs. CDR3 residues: CASRDDRGRGGTEAFF. The CDR3 DNA reads TGCGCCAGCAGGGACGACAGGGGGCGAGGAGGTACTGAAGCTTTCTTT.